Listed below are T cell receptor beta chains from one sample, sequenced in a study of T cell changes during pregnancy in multiple sclerosis. Using immunoSEQ multiplex PCR, the repertoire was profiled, and TCRdb retains in-frame clones only, with some absent. The sample shows some 80,000 clones, nearly 95% of them seen only once. The sequenced sample was peripheral blood, obtained in the second trimester of pregnancy. Source of these receptors: a female donor with multiple sclerosis, enrolled in a pregnancy study. Both conserved end residues are part of each CDR3. The order of the fields is V gene, CDR3 length, clone size, D gene, J gene, CDR3 protein, CDR3 DNA. The D gene is left open where the match is weak. Clone size, where shown, is once, few, many, or a class for clones that have expanded.

v_gene: TRBV29-1
len: 13
abundance: -
d_gene: TRBD1
j_gene: TRBJ2-7
CDR3aa: CSVSGGVSYEQYF
CDR3nt: TGCAGCGTTTCAGGGGGAGTATCCTACGAGCAGTACTTC

v_gene: TRBV30
len: 15
abundance: -
d_gene: TRBD2
j_gene: TRBJ2-1
CDR3aa: CAWSVGLAGLNEQFF
CDR3nt: TGTGCCTGGAGTGTGGGCCTAGCGGGACTCAATGAGCAGTTCTTC

v_gene: TRBV6-5
len: 14
abundance: -
d_gene: TRBD1
j_gene: TRBJ1-1
CDR3aa: CASSLRQGNTEAFF
CDR3nt: TGTGCCAGCAGTCTAAGACAGGGGAACACTGAAGCTTTCTTT

v_gene: TRBV6-1
len: 15
abundance: -
d_gene: -
j_gene: TRBJ2-2
CDR3aa: CASRPLALNTGELFF
CDR3nt: TGTGCCAGCAGGCCTCTAGCGTTGAACACCGGGGAGCTGTTTTTT

v_gene: TRBV2
len: 13
abundance: -
d_gene: -
j_gene: TRBJ1-1
CDR3aa: CASSEGANTEAFF
CDR3nt: TGTGCCAGCAGTGAAGGAGCGAACACTGAAGCTTTCTTT

v_gene: TRBV7-2
len: 17
abundance: -
d_gene: TRBD1
j_gene: TRBJ2-3
CDR3aa: CASSLKTGTPRSDTQYF
CDR3nt: TGTGCCAGCAGCCTAAAGACAGGGACCCCCCGGAGTGATACGCAGTATTTT

v_gene: TRBV7-9
len: 16
abundance: once
d_gene: TRBD2
j_gene: TRBJ2-7
CDR3aa: CASSLEGLAGTYEQYF
CDR3nt: TGTGCCAGCAGCTTAGAGGGACTAGCGGGAACCTACGAGCAGTACTTC

v_gene: TRBV7-2
len: 14
abundance: -
d_gene: -
j_gene: TRBJ2-7
CDR3aa: CASSLEGGPYEQYF
CDR3nt: TGTGCCAGCAGCTTAGAAGGTGGGCCCTACGAGCAGTACTTC

v_gene: TRBV7-8
len: 13
abundance: -
d_gene: -
j_gene: TRBJ1-1
CDR3aa: CASSLAGATEAFF
CDR3nt: TGTGCCAGCAGCTTAGCAGGGGCCACTGAAGCTTTCTTT

v_gene: TRBV6-5
len: 15
abundance: -
d_gene: TRBD1
j_gene: TRBJ1-2
CDR3aa: CASLDYRGANYGYTF
CDR3nt: TGTGCCAGCCTTGACTACAGGGGAGCTAACTATGGCTACACCTTC

v_gene: TRBV27
len: 14
abundance: -
d_gene: TRBD2
j_gene: TRBJ2-7
CDR3aa: CASSLFRGGYEQYF
CDR3nt: TGTGCCAGCAGTCTGTTCCGGGGGGGCTACGAGCAGTACTTC